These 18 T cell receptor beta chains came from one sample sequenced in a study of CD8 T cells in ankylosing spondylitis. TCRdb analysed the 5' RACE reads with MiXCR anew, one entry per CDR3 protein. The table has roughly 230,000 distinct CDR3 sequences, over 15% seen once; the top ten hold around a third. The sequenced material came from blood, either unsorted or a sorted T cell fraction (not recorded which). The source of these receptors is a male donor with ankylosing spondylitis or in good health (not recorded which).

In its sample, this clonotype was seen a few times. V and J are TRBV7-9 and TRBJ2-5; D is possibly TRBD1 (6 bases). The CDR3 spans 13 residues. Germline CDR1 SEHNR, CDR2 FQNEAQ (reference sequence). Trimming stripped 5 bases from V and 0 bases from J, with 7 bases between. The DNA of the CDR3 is TGTGCCAGCAGCGGGACAAACCAAGAGACCCAGTACTTC. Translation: CASSGTNQETQYF.

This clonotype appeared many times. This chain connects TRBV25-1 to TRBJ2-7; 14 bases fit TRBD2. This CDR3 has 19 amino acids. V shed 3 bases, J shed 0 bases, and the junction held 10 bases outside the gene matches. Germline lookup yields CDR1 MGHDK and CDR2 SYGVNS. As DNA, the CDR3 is TGTGCCAGCAGTGACCCCGGGACTAGCGGGAGTCGAAACTCCTACGAGCAGTACTTC. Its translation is CASSDPGTSGSRNSYEQYF.

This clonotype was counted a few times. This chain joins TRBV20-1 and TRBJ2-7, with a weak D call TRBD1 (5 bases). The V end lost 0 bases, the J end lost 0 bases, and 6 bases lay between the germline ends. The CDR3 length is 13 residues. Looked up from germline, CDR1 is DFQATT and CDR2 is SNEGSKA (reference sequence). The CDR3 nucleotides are TGCAGTGCTAGAGAGACAGACTCCTACGAGCAGTACTTC. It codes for CSARETDSYEQYF.

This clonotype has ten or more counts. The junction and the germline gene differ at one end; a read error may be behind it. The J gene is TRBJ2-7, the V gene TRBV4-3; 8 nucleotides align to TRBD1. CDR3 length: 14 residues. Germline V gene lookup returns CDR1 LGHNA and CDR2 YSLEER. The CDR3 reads CASSADRDSDEQYF. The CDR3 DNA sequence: TGCGCCAGCAGCGCGGACAGGGACTCCGACGAGCAGTACTTC.

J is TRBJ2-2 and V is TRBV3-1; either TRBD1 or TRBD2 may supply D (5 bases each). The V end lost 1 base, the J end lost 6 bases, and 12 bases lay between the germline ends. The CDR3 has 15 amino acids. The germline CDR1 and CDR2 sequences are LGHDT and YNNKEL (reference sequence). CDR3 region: CASSQVGLASGELFF. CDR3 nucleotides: TGTGCCAGCAGCCAAGTGGGGCTAGCATCCGGGGAGCTGTTTTTT.

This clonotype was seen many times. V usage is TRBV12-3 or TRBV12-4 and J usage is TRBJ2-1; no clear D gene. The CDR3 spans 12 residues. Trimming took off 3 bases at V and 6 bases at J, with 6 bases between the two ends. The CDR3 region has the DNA TGTGCCAGCAGTTTGGGCTCCAATGAGCAGTTCTTC. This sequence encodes CASSLGSNEQFF.

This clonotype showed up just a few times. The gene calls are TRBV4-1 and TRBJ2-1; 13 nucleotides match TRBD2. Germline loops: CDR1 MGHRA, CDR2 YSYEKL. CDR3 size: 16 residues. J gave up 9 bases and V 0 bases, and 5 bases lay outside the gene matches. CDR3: CASSQEGLAGVSEQFF. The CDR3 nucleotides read TGCGCCAGCAGCCAAGAAGGACTAGCGGGAGTTTCTGAGCAGTTCTTC.

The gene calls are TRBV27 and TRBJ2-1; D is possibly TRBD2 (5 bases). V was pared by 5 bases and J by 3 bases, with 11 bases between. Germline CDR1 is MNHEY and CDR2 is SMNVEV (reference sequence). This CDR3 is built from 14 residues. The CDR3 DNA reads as TGTGCCAGCAGTGCTCGACTAAGCTACAATGAGCAGTTCTTC. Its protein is CASSARLSYNEQFF.

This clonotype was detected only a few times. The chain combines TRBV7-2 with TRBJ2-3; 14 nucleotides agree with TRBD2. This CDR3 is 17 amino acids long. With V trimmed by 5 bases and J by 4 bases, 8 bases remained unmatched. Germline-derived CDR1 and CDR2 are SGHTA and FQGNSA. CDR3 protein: CASSTWTSGRKPDTQYF. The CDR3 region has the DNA TGTGCCAGCAGCACATGGACTAGCGGGAGGAAACCAGATACGCAGTATTTT.

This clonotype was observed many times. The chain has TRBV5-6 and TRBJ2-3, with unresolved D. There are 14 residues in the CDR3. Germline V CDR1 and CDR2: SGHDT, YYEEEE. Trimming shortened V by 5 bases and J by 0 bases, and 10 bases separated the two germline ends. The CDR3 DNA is TGTGCCAGCAGATGGACGGTTAGCACAGATACGCAGTATTTT. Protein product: CASRWTVSTDTQYF.

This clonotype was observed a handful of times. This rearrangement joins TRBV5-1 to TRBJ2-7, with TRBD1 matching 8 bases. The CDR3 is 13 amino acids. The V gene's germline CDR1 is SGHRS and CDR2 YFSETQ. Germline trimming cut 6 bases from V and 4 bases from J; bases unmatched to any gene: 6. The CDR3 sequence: CASTAGGGYEQYF. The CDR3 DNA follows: TGCGCCAGCACCGCAGGGGGCGGGTACGAGCAGTACTTC.

The CDR3 coding sequence is TGCAGCGGCGAGGAGGGACGGCCTCCTTTCTTT. Its protein is CSGEEGRPPFF. V usage is TRBV29-1 and J usage is TRBJ1-1; the D gene is possibly TRBD1 (5 bases). V dropped 7 bases and J dropped 12 bases, with 18 bases sitting between them. Germline CDR1 and CDR2: SQVTM and ANQGSEA. This CDR3 contains 11 residues.

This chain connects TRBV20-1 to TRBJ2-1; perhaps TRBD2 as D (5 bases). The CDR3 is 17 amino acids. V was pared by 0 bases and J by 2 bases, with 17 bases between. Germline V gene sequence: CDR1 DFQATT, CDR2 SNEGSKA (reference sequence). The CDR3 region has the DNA TGCAGTGCTAGAGATCAAGCGGTAGCGAACCCCTACAATGAGCAGTTCTTC. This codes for CSARDQAVANPYNEQFF.

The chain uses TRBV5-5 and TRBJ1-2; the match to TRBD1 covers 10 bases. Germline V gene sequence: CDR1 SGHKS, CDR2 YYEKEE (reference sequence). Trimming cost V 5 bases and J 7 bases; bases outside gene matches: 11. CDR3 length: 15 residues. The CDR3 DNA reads TGTGCCAGCAGACTAGACAGGGGGCTGGTAGGTGGCTACACCTTC. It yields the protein CASRLDRGLVGGYTF.

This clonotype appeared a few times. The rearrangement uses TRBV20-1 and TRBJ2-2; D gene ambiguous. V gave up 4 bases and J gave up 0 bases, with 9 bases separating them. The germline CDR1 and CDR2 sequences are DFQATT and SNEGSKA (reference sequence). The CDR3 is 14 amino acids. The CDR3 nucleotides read TGCAGTGCTATCGCGGATACGAACACCGGGGAGCTGTTTTTT. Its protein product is CSAIADTNTGELFF.

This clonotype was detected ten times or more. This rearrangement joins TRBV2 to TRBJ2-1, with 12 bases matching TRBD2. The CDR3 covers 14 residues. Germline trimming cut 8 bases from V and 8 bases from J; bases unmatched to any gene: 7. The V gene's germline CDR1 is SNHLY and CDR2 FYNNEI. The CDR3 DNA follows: TGTGCCAGCGGTCTAGCGGGAGGGTTCCATGAGCAGTTCTTC. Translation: CASGLAGGFHEQFF. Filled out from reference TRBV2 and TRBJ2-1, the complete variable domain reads EPEVTQTPSHQVTQMGQEVILRCVPISNHLYFYWYRQILGQKVEFLVSFYNNEISEKSEIFDDQFSVERPDGSNFTLKIRSTKLEDSAMYFCASGLAGGFHEQFFGPGTRLTVL.

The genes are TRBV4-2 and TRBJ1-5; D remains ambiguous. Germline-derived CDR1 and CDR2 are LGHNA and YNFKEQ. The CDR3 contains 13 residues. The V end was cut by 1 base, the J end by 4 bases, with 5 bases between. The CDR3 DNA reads TGTGCCAGCAGCCAAGTCTCGAATCAGCCCCAGCATTTT. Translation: CASSQVSNQPQHF.

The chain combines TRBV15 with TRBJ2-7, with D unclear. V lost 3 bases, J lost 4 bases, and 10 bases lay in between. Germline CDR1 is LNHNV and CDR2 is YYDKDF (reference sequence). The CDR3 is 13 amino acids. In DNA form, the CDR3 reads TGTGCCACCAGCAGGAAGATGGGTTACGAGCAGTACTTC. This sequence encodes CATSRKMGYEQYF.